The rows below give T cell receptor beta chains drawn from one sample of a study of blood T cell repertoires in COVID-19. Assay: immunoSEQ multiplex PCR; the TCRdb copy retains only in-frame clones and omits some. The top ten clones hold 13% of a sample with 200,000 to 250,000 clones, 65% to 85% of them seen once. Source material: peripheral blood. These TCRs come from a human donor in a cohort sampled during active COVID-19. Both conserved end residues are part of each CDR3. D genes are given only for firm matches. Part of the rows lack a size; the others show once, few, many or a class for expanded clones.

d_gene	v_gene	abundance	j_gene	CDR3aa	CDR3nt
TRBD1	TRBV9	-	TRBJ2-1	CASSVETGGSNEQFF	TGTGCCAGCAGCGTCGAGACAGGGGGCAGCAATGAGCAGTTCTTC
TRBD1	TRBV29-1	-	TRBJ1-5	CSVTGTGGSPQHF	TGCAGCGTAACCGGGACAGGGGGTAGCCCCCAGCATTTT
TRBD1	TRBV28	-	TRBJ1-2	CASSQDRVWGYTF	TGTGCCAGCAGTCAGGACAGGGTGTGGGGCTACACCTTC
TRBD1	TRBV7-2	few	TRBJ2-5	CASSLARGQVQETQYF	TGTGCCAGCAGCTTAGCGCGGGGACAGGTCCAAGAGACCCAGTACTTC
TRBD1	TRBV6-6	-	TRBJ2-7	CASSNNPQTGMDEQYF	TGTGCCAGCAGTAACAACCCGCAGACAGGGATGGACGAGCAGTACTTC
-	TRBV24-1	-	TRBJ2-1	CATSGGSYNEQFF	TGTGCCACCAGTGGAGGCAGCTACAATGAGCAGTTCTTC
TRBD1	TRBV7-9	-	TRBJ2-7	CASSQRTGSSYEQYF	TGTGCCAGCAGCCAGCGGACAGGGAGCTCCTACGAGCAGTACTTC
TRBD1	TRBV3-1/TRBV3-2	-	TRBJ2-3	CASSQGQPDTQYF	TGTGCCAGCAGCCAGGGACAGCCAGATACGCAGTATTTT
TRBD1	TRBV5-6	once	TRBJ1-4	CASSLLGQGAREKLFF	TGTGCCAGCAGCTTGCTTGGACAGGGGGCGCGGGAAAAACTGTTTTTT
-	TRBV5-1	-	TRBJ2-7	CASSLGQPRGKQYF	TGCGCCAGCAGCTTGGGGCAGCCGAGAGGAAAGCAGTACTTC
-	TRBV19	few	TRBJ2-3	CASSIRDSDTQYF	TGTGCCAGTAGTATCCGGGACTCCGATACGCAGTATTTT
TRBD2	TRBV7-3	-	TRBJ2-2	CASSPAGGYLTGELFF	TGTGCCAGCAGCCCAGCGGGGGGGTACCTCACCGGGGAGCTGTTTTTT
TRBD2	TRBV30	few	TRBJ2-2	CATTPLASGDNTGELFF	TGTGCGACGACCCCCCTGGCTAGCGGGGATAACACCGGGGAGCTGTTTTTT
TRBD1	TRBV30	once	TRBJ2-5	CAWSPDRAVETQYF	TGTGCCTGGAGTCCCGACAGGGCAGTGGAGACCCAGTACTTC
TRBD1	TRBV6-5	-	TRBJ2-2	CATRDRALNTGELFF	TGTGCCACCCGGGACAGGGCCCTCAACACCGGGGAGCTGTTTTTT
-	TRBV19	-	TRBJ1-4	CASSMRSPLTRGSEKLFF	TGTGCCAGTAGTATGAGGTCTCCGTTGACCCGGGGGAGTGAAAAACTGTTTTTT
TRBD1	TRBV19	few	TRBJ1-2	CASRSGTGNGYTF	TGTGCCAGTAGATCGGGGACAGGGAATGGCTACACCTTC
TRBD2	TRBV29-1	-	TRBJ2-7	CSVRLAGAYEQYF	TGCAGCGTCCGACTAGCGGGAGCCTACGAGCAGTACTTC
TRBD1	TRBV27	few	TRBJ1-2	CASSVDRGGYGYTF	TGTGCCAGCAGTGTTGACAGGGGAGGTTATGGCTACACCTTC
TRBD2	TRBV6-1	once	TRBJ2-5	CASSEGYRTSLQETQYF	TGTGCCAGCAGTGAAGGGTATAGGACTAGCCTTCAGGAGACCCAGTACTTC
-	TRBV11-3	-	TRBJ1-6	CASSSPRPSAGTSNSPLHF	TGTGCCAGCAGCTCCCCCCGACCAAGTGCAGGGACATCTAATTCACCCCTCCACTTT
TRBD2	TRBV9	-	TRBJ2-7	CASSVAASGPYEQYF	TGTGCCAGCAGCGTAGCGGCTAGCGGCCCCTACGAGCAGTACTTC
TRBD1	TRBV7-9	-	TRBJ2-3	CASSLYYGTDGRDTQYF	TGTGCCAGCAGCTTATACTATGGGACAGACGGCCGAGATACGCAGTATTTT
-	TRBV5-8	-	TRBJ1-1	CASSFPLEEVPKAFF	TGTGCCAGCAGCTTCCCTCTGGAGGAGGTCCCGAAAGCTTTCTTT
TRBD1	TRBV28	-	TRBJ1-2	CASTPGGIGYTF	TGTGCCAGCACCCCAGGGGGAATCGGCTACACCTTC
TRBD2	TRBV5-1	-	TRBJ2-1	CASSSQTSGIYNEQFF	TGCGCCAGCAGCTCGCAGACTAGCGGGATTTACAATGAGCAGTTCTTC
-	TRBV4-1	-	TRBJ2-2	CASSQRGQRPGELFF	TGCGCCAGCAGCCAGAGAGGACAGCGACCCGGGGAGCTGTTTTTT
TRBD1	TRBV5-6	-	TRBJ1-4	CASSGTGYEKLFF	TGTGCCAGTTCGGGGACAGGGTATGAAAAACTGTTTTTT
-	TRBV5-5	many	TRBJ1-5	CASSLVGAQPNQPQHF	TGTGCCAGCAGCTTGGTGGGGGCACAGCCCAATCAGCCCCAGCATTTT
-	TRBV6-5	-	TRBJ1-1	CASRRTVNTEAFF	TGTGCCAGCCGGAGGACGGTGAACACTGAAGCTTTCTTT
-	TRBV19	-	TRBJ2-1	CASSNIVRYEQFF	TGTGCCAGTAGTAATATCGTTAGATATGAGCAGTTCTTC
TRBD1	TRBV2	-	TRBJ1-4	CASSEAPAPGGPNEKLFF	TGTGCCAGCAGTGAAGCGCCGGCCCCAGGGGGCCCTAATGAAAAACTGTTTTTT
-	TRBV4-1	many	TRBJ2-5	CASSQGLVKETQYF	TGCGCCAGCAGCCAAGGACTAGTGAAAGAGACCCAGTACTTC
-	TRBV4-1	many	TRBJ2-2	CASSQGQVNTGELFF	TGCGCCAGCAGCCAAGGACAAGTTAACACCGGGGAGCTGTTTTTT
-	TRBV6-1	-	TRBJ1-4	CASSEYTPRGKLFF	TGTGCCAGCAGTGAGTATACTCCTCGAGGAAAACTGTTTTTT
-	TRBV5-4	-	TRBJ2-2	CASSLRRANTGELFF	TGTGCCAGCAGCTTACGCAGGGCGAACACCGGGGAGCTGTTTTTT
-	TRBV11-2	-	TRBJ1-1	CASSLAWGRGDTEAFF	TGTGCCAGCAGCTTAGCATGGGGCAGAGGAGACACTGAAGCTTTCTTT
TRBD2	TRBV6-2/TRBV6-3	-	TRBJ2-5	CASSYGLAVEETQYF	TGTGCCAGCAGTTACGGCCTAGCGGTAGAAGAGACCCAGTACTTC
-	TRBV5-1	few	TRBJ2-1	CASSLGRDNEQFF	TGCGCCAGCAGCTTGGGCCGAGACAATGAGCAGTTCTTC
-	TRBV11-2	-	TRBJ1-2	CASSKGRGAQFGYTF	TGTGCCAGCAGTAAGGGACGGGGGGCTCAATTTGGCTACACCTTC
-	TRBV11-2	-	TRBJ2-5	CASSLNRETQYF	TGTGCCAGCAGCTTGAACAGGGAGACCCAGTACTTC
-	TRBV28	few	TRBJ1-1	CASTPPIRNTEAFF	TGTGCCAGCACCCCCCCGATCAGGAACACTGAAGCTTTCTTT
TRBD1	TRBV27	-	TRBJ1-4	CASSLRTGDNEKLFF	TGTGCCAGCAGTTTGAGGACAGGTGATAATGAAAAACTGTTTTTT
-	TRBV19	few	TRBJ2-7	CASKGVGGAAYEQYF	TGTGCCAGTAAGGGGGTCGGCGGAGCAGCCTACGAGCAGTACTTC
-	TRBV12-3/TRBV12-4	-	TRBJ1-1	CAILLDSRPEAFF	TGTGCCATACTCTTGGACTCACGACCTGAAGCTTTCTTT
-	TRBV27	-	TRBJ2-5	CASRPQVTHSQETQYF	TGTGCCAGCAGACCGCAGGTTACCCACTCACAAGAGACCCAGTACTTC
-	TRBV11-2	-	TRBJ1-4	CASRTLGTSNEKLFF	TGTGCCAGCAGGACCCTCGGGACAAGTAATGAAAAACTGTTTTTT
-	TRBV6-5	-	TRBJ1-1	CASSSEGANTEAFF	TGTGCCAGCAGCTCGGAAGGGGCTAACACTGAAGCTTTCTTT
-	TRBV5-1	-	TRBJ2-2	CASSFGRADTGELFF	TGCGCCAGCAGCTTTGGCAGGGCGGACACCGGGGAGCTGTTTTTT
TRBD1	TRBV5-1	-	TRBJ1-1	CASSPDRENTEAFF	TGCGCCAGCAGCCCGGACAGGGAAAACACTGAAGCTTTCTTT
TRBD1	TRBV18	once	TRBJ2-5	CASSPITGGETQYF	TGTGCCAGCTCACCGATCACAGGGGGTGAGACCCAGTACTTC
-	TRBV18	-	TRBJ1-1	CASSPGRRGTEAFF	TGTGCCAGCTCACCAGGGCGTCGGGGCACTGAAGCTTTCTTT
-	TRBV19	-	TRBJ1-5	CASSIGAGYNQPQHF	TGTGCCAGTAGTATTGGGGCAGGTTACAATCAGCCCCAGCATTTT
-	TRBV27	-	TRBJ2-3	CASSSIPDTQYF	TGTGCCAGCAGTTCCATCCCAGATACGCAGTATTTT
-	TRBV2	once	TRBJ1-5	CASKGVSQPQHF	TGTGCCAGCAAGGGGGTCAGTCAGCCCCAGCATTTT
-	TRBV18	-	TRBJ1-5	CASSPPGGTNQPQHF	TGTGCCAGCTCACCCCCCGGCGGGACCAATCAGCCCCAGCATTTT
TRBD2	TRBV6-5	-	TRBJ2-7	CATLWAGAYEQYF	TGTGCCACCCTGTGGGCGGGAGCCTACGAGCAGTACTTC
-	TRBV18	-	TRBJ2-3	CASSRSGELPSTDTQYF	TGTGCCAGCTCACGATCAGGGGAGCTTCCTAGCACAGATACGCAGTATTTT
TRBD1	TRBV25-1	-	TRBJ2-7	CASSEWGTGSLTYEQYF	TGTGCCAGCAGTGAATGGGGGACAGGGTCACTTACCTACGAGCAGTACTTC
-	TRBV7-9	-	TRBJ2-7	CASSQRGYEQYF	TGTGCCAGCAGCCAAAGGGGTTACGAGCAGTACTTC